This passage covers 18 T cell receptor beta chains from one sample sequenced in a study of shared clonotypes between healthy human individuals. Profiled with immunoSEQ multiplex PCR; TCRdb holds only in-frame clones, not every one. The data contain some 1.5 million clones, roughly 96% of them singletons. Specimen: naive CD4+ T cells sorted from blood. As to subset: CD45RA+ positively selected. Receptor source: a man aged 30-40 years in good health.

The chain joins TRBV28 to TRBJ2-3; D possibly corresponds to TRBD2 (6 bases). The CDR3 sequence is 14 residues long. The germline CDR1 and CDR2 sequences are MDHEN and SYDVKM. The V gene lost 7 bases and the J gene lost 0 bases, with 11 bases spanning the gap. The CDR3 DNA sequence: TGTGCCAGCAAGGGCGGGACTAGCACAGATACGCAGTATTTT. Protein product: CASKGGTSTDTQYF.

This clone was found once. Written as DNA, the CDR3 is TGCAGCGTTCGGGCGACCTCCTACAATGAGCAGTTCTTC. Protein product: CSVRATSYNEQFF. The chain joins TRBV29-1 to TRBJ2-1; D not resolved. V was shortened by 5 bases and J by 0 bases, with 8 bases between the two germline ends. CDR3 size: 13 residues. Germline CDR1 SQVTM, CDR2 ANQGSEA.

The V gene is TRBV7-9, the J gene TRBJ2-1; maybe TRBD2 (5 bases). The CDR3 runs to 15 residues. The germline CDR1 and CDR2 sequences are SEHNR and FQNEAQ (reference sequence). V gave up 2 bases and J gave up 0 bases, with 8 bases separating them. The CDR3 region is CASSLMRDSYNEQFF. In nucleotides, the CDR3 is TGTGCCAGCAGCTTAATGAGGGACTCCTACAATGAGCAGTTCTTC.

This clone was counted a few times. The chain couples TRBV5-1 to TRBJ1-2; TRBD1 agrees at 9 bases. V was clipped by 0 bases and J by 6 bases; unmatched bases: 6. Germline V CDR1 and CDR2: SGHRS, YFSETQ. The CDR3 has 15 amino acids. DNA for the CDR3: TGCGCCAGCAGCTTGGAAACAGGGGGCCGGGATGGCTACACCTTC. As protein: CASSLETGGRDGYTF.

This clone was seen a single time. The chain combines TRBV7-9 with TRBJ2-7; TRBD1 matches 7 bases. The V gene end was trimmed by 5 bases and the J gene end by 2 bases; junction bases not matched to a gene: 9. Germline CDR1 is SEHNR and CDR2 is FQNEAQ (reference sequence). This CDR3 region has 15 residues. The CDR3 spells CASSPGTATPYEQYF. The DNA of the CDR3 is TGTGCCAGCAGCCCCGGGACAGCCACTCCCTACGAGCAGTACTTC.

This chain joins TRBV19 and TRBJ1-2, with TRBD1 identical over 7 bases. Germline values: CDR1 LNHDA, CDR2 SQIVND (reference sequence). CDR3 length: 15 amino acids. The trim removed 3 bases at V and 6 bases at J, leaving 10 bases unmatched. The CDR3 DNA is TGTGCCAGTAGTATGGCTAGGACAGGCACGAATGGCTACACCTTC. Its protein product is CASSMARTGTNGYTF.

The chain employs TRBV28 and TRBJ1-4; TRBD1 aligns across 8 bases. Germline-derived CDR1 and CDR2 are MDHEN and SYDVKM. V was clipped by 4 bases and J by 2 bases; unmatched bases: 18. CDR3 length: 20 amino acids. The CDR3 DNA sequence: TGTGCCAGCAGTTCACCGTTCCGGACAGGGTGGTCTCCCACTAATGAAAAACTGTTTTTT. Protein product: CASSSPFRTGWSPTNEKLFF.

This clone was seen just once. The rearrangement uses TRBV28 and TRBJ1-5; no firm D call. V was pared by 7 bases and J by 0 bases, with 10 bases between. The CDR3 is 14 residues long. Germline CDR1 and CDR2: MDHEN and SYDVKM. The CDR3 coding sequence is TGTGCCAGCACCCTGGGCATTAGCAATCAGCCCCAGCATTTT. As protein: CASTLGISNQPQHF.

The chain combines TRBV28 with TRBJ1-5; no reliable D call. Germline loops: CDR1 MDHEN, CDR2 SYDVKM. The CDR3 contains 15 residues. Deletions cut 6 bases from V and 2 bases from J, with 14 bases between. Here the CDR3 reads CASRTGAVGNQPQHF. The CDR3 DNA sequence: TGTGCCAGCAGGACCGGAGCGGTGGGCAATCAGCCCCAGCATTTT.

Details on this clone: Other DNA variants within this sample encode the same CDR3. The chain employs TRBV6-5 and TRBJ2-1, with 9 nucleotides matching TRBD2. The CDR3 extends over 15 amino acids. V trimming: 6 bases; J trimming: 3 bases; junction bases outside the gene matches: 6. Germline V gives CDR1 MNHEY, CDR2 SVGAGI. CDR3 coding DNA: TGTGCCAGCAGCCCCAGAGCGGGAGGCTACAATGAGCAGTTCTTC. Translating it yields CASSPRAGGYNEQFF.

The chain is built from TRBV14 and TRBJ1-1; 8 bases map to TRBD1. V lost 2 bases and J lost 11; bases outside the gene matches: 7. The CDR3 has 13 residues. The germline CDR1 and CDR2 sequences are SGHDN and FVKESK. CDR3 in amino acids: CASSQRTGLVAFF. In nucleotides, the CDR3 is TGTGCCAGCAGCCAACGGACAGGGCTAGTGGCTTTCTTT.

The J gene is TRBJ2-1, the V gene TRBV9, with 7 bases lining up with TRBD2. The CDR3 has 14 amino acids. Germline V gene lookup returns CDR1 SGDLS and CDR2 YYNGEE. V gave up 0 bases and J gave up 14 bases; unmatched junction bases: 11. CDR3: CASSVGVGGPKEFF. CDR3 nucleotide sequence: TGTGCCAGCAGCGTAGGCGTGGGAGGGCCGAAAGAGTTCTTC.

The rearrangement uses TRBV29-1 and TRBJ2-6, with D hard to call. In germline, CDR1 is SQVTM, CDR2 ANQGSEA. The V end lost 6 bases, the J end lost 4 bases, and 10 bases lay between the germline ends. The CDR3 loop spans 13 amino acids. The CDR3 DNA follows: TGCAGCGTCGGTTTGGGGGGGGCCAACGTCCTGACTTTC. Protein sequence: CSVGLGGANVLTF.

The sample holds one count of this clone. V usage is TRBV5-4 and J usage is TRBJ2-7, with 8 bases identical to TRBD1. The CDR3 sequence is 15 residues long. Germline V gene lookup returns CDR1 SGHNT and CDR2 YYREEE (reference sequence). V lost 4 bases to trimming and J lost 3 bases; unmatched junction nucleotides: 9. Here the CDR3 DNA reads TGTGCCAGCAGCAGGCCAGGGGGCGCGTTCTACGAGCAGTACTTC. As protein: CASSRPGGAFYEQYF. Together with reference TRBV5-4 and TRBJ2-7, the CDR3 gives the full variable domain: ETGVTQSPTHLIKTRGQQVTLRCSSQSGHNTVSWYQQALGQGPQFIFQYYREEENGRGNFPPRFSGLQFPNYSSELNVNALELDDSALYLCASSRPGGAFYEQYFGPGTRLTVT.

The CDR3 coding sequence is TGTGCCAGCAGCCTGGGGCCCCAATCCTCCGATACGCAGTATTTT. Encoded protein: CASSLGPQSSDTQYF. The chain is built from TRBV9 and TRBJ2-3, with D maybe TRBD1 (5 bases). V lost 4 bases and J 6 bases, leaving 18 bases between the germline ends. The V gene's germline CDR1 is SGDLS and CDR2 YYNGEE. CDR3 length equals 15 residues.

This chain connects TRBV2 to TRBJ2-1, with D uncertain. The CDR3 has 14 amino acids. Trimming shortened V by 1 base and J by 2 bases, and 6 bases separated the two germline ends. Germline values: CDR1 SNHLY, CDR2 FYNNEI. CDR3 coding DNA: TGTGCCAGCAGTGAAGTGGGCCCCTACAATGAGCAGTTCTTC. Amino acid sequence: CASSEVGPYNEQFF.

The gene calls are TRBV5-4 and TRBJ1-1; 7 nucleotides align to TRBD1. The CDR3 totals 15 residues. Germline loops: CDR1 SGHNT, CDR2 YYREEE (reference sequence). Trimming at V came to 3 bases and at J to 0 bases, leaving 5 bases not matched to a gene. The CDR3 bases are TGTGCCAGCAGCTATGGGACAGCCATGAACACTGAAGCTTTCTTT. It encodes CASSYGTAMNTEAFF.

V usage is TRBV7-2 and J usage is TRBJ1-5; no firm D call. The CDR3 is 15 residues long. Germline V CDR1 and CDR2: SGHTA, FQGNSA. V lost 1 base to trimming and J lost 6 bases, with 13 bases between them. This chain's CDR3 is CASSLDLWTFQPQHF. The CDR3 nucleotides read TGTGCCAGCAGCTTAGATCTTTGGACCTTTCAGCCCCAGCATTTT.